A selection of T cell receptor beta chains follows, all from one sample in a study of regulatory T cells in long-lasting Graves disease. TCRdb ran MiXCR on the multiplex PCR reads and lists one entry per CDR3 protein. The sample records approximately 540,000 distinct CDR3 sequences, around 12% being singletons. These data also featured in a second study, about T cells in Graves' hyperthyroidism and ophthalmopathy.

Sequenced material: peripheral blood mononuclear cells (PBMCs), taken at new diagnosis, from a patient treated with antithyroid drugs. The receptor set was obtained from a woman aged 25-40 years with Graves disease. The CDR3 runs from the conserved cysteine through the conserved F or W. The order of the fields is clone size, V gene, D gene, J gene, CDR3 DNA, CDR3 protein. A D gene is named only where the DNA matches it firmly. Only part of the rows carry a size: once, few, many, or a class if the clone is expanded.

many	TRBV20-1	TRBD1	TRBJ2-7	TGCAGTGCTGTACAGGGGACCTACGAGCAGTACTTC	CSAVQGTYEQYF
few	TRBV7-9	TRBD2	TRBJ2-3	TGTGCCAGCAGCTTCGGGGCGTCGGGACTAGCGGGAGGTTCCATCACAGATACGCAGTATTTT	CASSFGASGLAGGSITDTQYF
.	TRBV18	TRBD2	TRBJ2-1	TGTGCCAGCTCGCTCACTAGCGCTCAGTACAATGAGCAGTTCTTC	CASSLTSAQYNEQFF
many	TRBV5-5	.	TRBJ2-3	TGTGCCAGCAGCCGCCTTTTTATCACAGATACGCAGTATTTT	CASSRLFITDTQYF
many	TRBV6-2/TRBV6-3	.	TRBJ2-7	TGTGCCAGCAGCCGGGACAAGTCGGGCGAGCAGTACTTC	CASSRDKSGEQYF
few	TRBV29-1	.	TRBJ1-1	TGCAGCGTTGAAGAGAGGGGAGCCACTGAAGCTTTCTTT	CSVEERGATEAFF
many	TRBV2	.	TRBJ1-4	TGTGCCAGCAGAGCCAAGCTTGCAACTAATGAAAAACTGTTTTTT	CASRAKLATNEKLFF
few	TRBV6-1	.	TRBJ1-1	TGTGCCAGCAGCAGGGGCGCTGAAGCTTTCTTT	CASSRGAEAFF
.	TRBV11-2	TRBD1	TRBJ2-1	TGTGCCAGCAGCTCCCGGGACAGGGGGACCTACAATGAGCAGTTCTTC	CASSSRDRGTYNEQFF
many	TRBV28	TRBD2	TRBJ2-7	TGTGCCAGCAGTTCCACCGGGACTAGCAGTTACGAGCAGTACTTC	CASSSTGTSSYEQYF
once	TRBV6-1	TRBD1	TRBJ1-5	TGTGCCAGCAGTGAAGGACAGGGGGACAATCAGCCCCAGCATTTT	CASSEGQGDNQPQHF
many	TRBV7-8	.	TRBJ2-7	TGTGCCAGCAGCTTAGCGCTCGTATACGAGCAGTACTTC	CASSLALVYEQYF
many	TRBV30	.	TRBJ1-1	TGTGCCTGGAGTGTAGGAGCGGGGGCTTTCTTT	CAWSVGAGAFF
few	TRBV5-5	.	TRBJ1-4	TGTGCCAGCAGCTTGGATCCCCAACAGGGAAGGGTTCGGACTAATGAAAAACTGTTTTTT	CASSLDPQQGRVRTNEKLFF
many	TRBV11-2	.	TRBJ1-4	TGTGCCAGCAGTCAGCAACCTAATGAAAAACTGTTTTTT	CASSQQPNEKLFF
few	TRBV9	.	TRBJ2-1	TGTGCCAGCAGCGTAAGGTCGGCTCAGTCTAGGAATGAGCAGTTCTTC	CASSVRSAQSRNEQFF
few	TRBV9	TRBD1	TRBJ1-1	TGTGCCAGCAGCGTAGAAGCAGGGGGGATGAACACTGAAGCTTTCTTT	CASSVEAGGMNTEAFF
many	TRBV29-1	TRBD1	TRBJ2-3	TGCAGCGTGGACAGGGTTGAGGGTGCGCAGTATTTT	CSVDRVEGAQYF
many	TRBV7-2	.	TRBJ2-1	TGTGCCAGCAGCCTCCGTTCCGACAATGAGCAGTTCTTC	CASSLRSDNEQFF
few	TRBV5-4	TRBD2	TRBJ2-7	TGTGCCAGCAGCTCGGGAGGGCCGGGATCCTACGAGCAGTACTTC	CASSSGGPGSYEQYF
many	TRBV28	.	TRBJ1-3	TGTGCCAGCATCGGGGGGCTGAACACCATATATTTT	CASIGGLNTIYF
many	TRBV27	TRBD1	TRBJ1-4	TGTGCCAGCAGTCACCAGGGGGCTCGAAGTGAAAAACTGTTTTTT	CASSHQGARSEKLFF
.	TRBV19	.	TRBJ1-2	TGTGCCAGTAGTATCTGGGGGCCTAGCTATGGCTACACCTTC	CASSIWGPSYGYTF
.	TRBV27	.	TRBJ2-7	TGTGCCAGCAGTTTCTTGGGGACCGAGCAGTACTTC	CASSFLGTEQYF
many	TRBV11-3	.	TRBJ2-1	TGTGCCAGCAGCTCAAGGCCCTCCTACAATGAGCAGTTCTTC	CASSSRPSYNEQFF
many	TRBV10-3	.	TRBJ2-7	TGTGCCATCAGTGAGTCGCGTACGGGGGCGGTCGACGAGCAGTACTTC	CAISESRTGAVDEQYF
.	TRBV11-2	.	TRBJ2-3	TGTGCCAGCAGCCCTAGATGGGCCAGCGGAAGCACAGATACGCAGTATTTT	CASSPRWASGSTDTQYF
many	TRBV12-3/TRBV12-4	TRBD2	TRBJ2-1	TGTGCCAGCAGTTTCTGGACTAGCGTAAATGAGCAGTTCTTC	CASSFWTSVNEQFF
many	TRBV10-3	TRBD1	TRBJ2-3	TGTGCCATCAGTTACAGGGGAACAGATACGCAGTATTTT	CAISYRGTDTQYF
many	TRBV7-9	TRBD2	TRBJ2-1	TGTGCCAGCAGCTCCGGGGGGGATGAGCAGTTCTTC	CASSSGGDEQFF
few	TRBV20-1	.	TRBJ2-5	TGCAGTGCTAGAGGAAGCGGATGGTACCAAGAGACCCAGTACTTC	CSARGSGWYQETQYF
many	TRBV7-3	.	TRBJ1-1	TGTGCCAGCAGTTCTGGCCCGAACACTGAAGCTTTCTTT	CASSSGPNTEAFF
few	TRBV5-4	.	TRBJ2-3	TGTGCCAGCAGCTTGGGGGGGCGGGAAGCAGATACGCAGTATTTT	CASSLGGREADTQYF
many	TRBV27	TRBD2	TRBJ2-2	TGTGCCAGCAGTTTTAAGGGACTAGCGGGAGTAAAGACCGGGGAGCTGTTTTTT	CASSFKGLAGVKTGELFF
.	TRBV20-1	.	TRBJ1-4	TGCAGTGTTAGTCCCAGACCAAATGAAAAACTGTTTTTT	CSVSPRPNEKLFF
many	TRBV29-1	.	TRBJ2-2	TGCAGCGCTTCGGCAGGGCGGAACACCGGGGAGCTGTTTTTT	CSASAGRNTGELFF
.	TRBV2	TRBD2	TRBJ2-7	TGTGCCAGCAGTCCCATCGGGACTAGCGGGAGGGCAGGACACGAGCAGTACTTC	CASSPIGTSGRAGHEQYF
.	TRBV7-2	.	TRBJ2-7	TGTGCCAGCAGCTTATTCCCGACCCAGTCCTACGAGCAGTACTTC	CASSLFPTQSYEQYF
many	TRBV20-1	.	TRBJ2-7	TGCAGTGCTAGAAACCCCGGGACGCCTGCCTACGAGCAGTACTTC	CSARNPGTPAYEQYF
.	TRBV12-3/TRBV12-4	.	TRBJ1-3	TGTGCCAGCAGTTTAGATCCCCCTCAGTCGCGCTCTGGAAACACCATATATTTT	CASSLDPPQSRSGNTIYF
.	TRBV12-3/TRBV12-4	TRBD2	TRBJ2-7	TGTGCCAGCAGACCTAGCGGGAGACCCTACGAGCAGTACTTC	CASRPSGRPYEQYF
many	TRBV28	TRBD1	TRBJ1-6	TGTGCCAGCAGTTTATACCCGACCGGGACAGGAAATTCACCCCTCCACTTT	CASSLYPTGTGNSPLHF
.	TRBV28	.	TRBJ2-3	TGTGCCAGCAGCGCTACCGGGACCCCGGGTTCCGATACGCAGTATTTT	CASSATGTPGSDTQYF
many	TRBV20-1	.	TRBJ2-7	TGCAGTGCTAGACAGGGGTCTAGATCCTACGAGCAGTACTTC	CSARQGSRSYEQYF
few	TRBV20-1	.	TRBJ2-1	TGCAGTGCTACCTCGCCCCGGACCCGGCTATTCTTC	CSATSPRTRLFF
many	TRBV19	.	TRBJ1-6	TGTGCCAGTAGAGTCTTAAAGGTCCCGGACAGAGGCAATTCACCCCTCCACTTT	CASRVLKVPDRGNSPLHF
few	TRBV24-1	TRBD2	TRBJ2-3	TGTGCCACCAGTGATCCGGGACTAGCGGAGAAGGGTACGCAGTATTTT	CATSDPGLAEKGTQYF
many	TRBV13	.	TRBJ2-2	TGTGCCAGCACCCTCCTAACTAGTCCCGGGGAGCTGTTTTTT	CASTLLTSPGELFF
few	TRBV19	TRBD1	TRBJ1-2	TGTGCCAGTAGTGCCGGGACAGGGATCTATGGCTACACCTTC	CASSAGTGIYGYTF
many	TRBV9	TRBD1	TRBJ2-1	TGTGCCAGCAGCCCGCGTGAGGGGGCGGGCGATGAGCAGTTCTTC	CASSPREGAGDEQFF
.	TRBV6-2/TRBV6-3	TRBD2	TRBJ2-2	TGTGCCAGCAGTGAAGTCGGTAGCGGGAGTACCGGGGAGCTGTTTTTT	CASSEVGSGSTGELFF
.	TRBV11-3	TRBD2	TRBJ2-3	TGTGCCAGCAGCTTAAGCCTCCTAGCGGGAGGGCCGGCAGATACGCGGTATTTT	CASSLSLLAGGPADTRYF
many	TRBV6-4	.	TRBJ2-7	TGTGCCAGCAGTGAAGGCGGGATGGTCTACGAGCAGTACTTC	CASSEGGMVYEQYF
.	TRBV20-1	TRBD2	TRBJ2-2	TGCAGTGCTAGTGGCCCCACTAGCGGGCTGAACACCGGGGAGCTGTTTTTT	CSASGPTSGLNTGELFF